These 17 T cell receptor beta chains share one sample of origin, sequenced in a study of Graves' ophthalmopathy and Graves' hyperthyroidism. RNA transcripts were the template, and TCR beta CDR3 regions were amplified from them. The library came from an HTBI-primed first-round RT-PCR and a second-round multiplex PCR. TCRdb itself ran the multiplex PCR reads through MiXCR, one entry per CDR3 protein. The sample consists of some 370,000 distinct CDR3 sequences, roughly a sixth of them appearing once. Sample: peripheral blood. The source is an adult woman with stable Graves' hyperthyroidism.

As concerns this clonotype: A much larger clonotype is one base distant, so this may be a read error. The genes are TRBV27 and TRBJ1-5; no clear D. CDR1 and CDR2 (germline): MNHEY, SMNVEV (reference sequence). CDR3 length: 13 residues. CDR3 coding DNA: TGTGCCAGCAGTCCGCGGCTCAATCAGCCCCTGCATTTT. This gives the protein CASSPRLNQPLHF.

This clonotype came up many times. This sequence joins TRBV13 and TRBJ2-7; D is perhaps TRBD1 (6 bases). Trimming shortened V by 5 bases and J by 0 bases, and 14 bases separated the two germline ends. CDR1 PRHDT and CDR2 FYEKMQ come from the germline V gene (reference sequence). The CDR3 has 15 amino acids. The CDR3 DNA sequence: TGTGCCAGCAGCAACACACAGGGCGACTCCTACGAGCAGTACTTC. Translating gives CASSNTQGDSYEQYF.

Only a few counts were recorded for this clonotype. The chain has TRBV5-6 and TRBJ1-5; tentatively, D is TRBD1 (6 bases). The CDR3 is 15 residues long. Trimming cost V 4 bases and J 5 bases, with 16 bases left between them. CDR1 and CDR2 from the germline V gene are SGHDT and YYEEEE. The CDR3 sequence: CASSRRQVGYQPQHF. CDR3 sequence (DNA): TGTGCCAGCAGCCGCAGACAGGTGGGGTATCAGCCCCAGCATTTT.

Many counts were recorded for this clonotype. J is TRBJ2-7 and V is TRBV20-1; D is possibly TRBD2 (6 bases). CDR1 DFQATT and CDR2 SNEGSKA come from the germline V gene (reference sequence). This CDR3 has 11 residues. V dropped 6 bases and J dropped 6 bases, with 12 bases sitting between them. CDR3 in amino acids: CSASGRTEQYF. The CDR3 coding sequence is TGCAGTGCCAGCGGGCGAACCGAGCAGTACTTC.

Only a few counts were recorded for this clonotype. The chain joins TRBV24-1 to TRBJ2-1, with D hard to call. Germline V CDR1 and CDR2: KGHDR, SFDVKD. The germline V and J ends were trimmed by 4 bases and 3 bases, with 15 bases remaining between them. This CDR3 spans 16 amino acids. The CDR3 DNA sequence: TGTGCCACCAGTGAGGATAGGAGTTCCGTCTACAATGAGCAGTTCTTC. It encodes CATSEDRSSVYNEQFF.

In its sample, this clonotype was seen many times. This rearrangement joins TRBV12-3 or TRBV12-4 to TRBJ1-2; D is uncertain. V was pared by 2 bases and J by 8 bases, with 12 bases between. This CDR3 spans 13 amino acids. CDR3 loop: CASSLQVLFGYTF. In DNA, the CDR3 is TGTGCCAGCAGTTTACAGGTTCTCTTCGGCTACACCTTC.

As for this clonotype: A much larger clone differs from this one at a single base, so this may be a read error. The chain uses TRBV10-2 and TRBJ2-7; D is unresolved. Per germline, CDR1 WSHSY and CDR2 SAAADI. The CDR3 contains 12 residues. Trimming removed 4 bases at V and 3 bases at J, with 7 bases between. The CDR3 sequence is CASSAAYYEQYF. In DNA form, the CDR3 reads TGCGCCAGCAGTGCCGCGTACTACGAGCAGTACTTC.

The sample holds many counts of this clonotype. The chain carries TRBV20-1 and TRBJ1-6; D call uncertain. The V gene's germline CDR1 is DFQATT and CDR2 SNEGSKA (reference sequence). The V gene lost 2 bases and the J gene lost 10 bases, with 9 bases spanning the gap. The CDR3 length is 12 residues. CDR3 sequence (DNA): TGCAGTGCTAGACTAGCGGGGTCACCCCTCCACTTT. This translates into CSARLAGSPLHF.

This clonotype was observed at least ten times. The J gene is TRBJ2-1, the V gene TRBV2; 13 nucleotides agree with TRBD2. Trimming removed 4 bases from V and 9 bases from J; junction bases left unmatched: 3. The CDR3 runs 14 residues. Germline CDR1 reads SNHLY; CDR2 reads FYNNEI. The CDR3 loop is CASSGGLAGVEQFF. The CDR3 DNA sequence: TGTGCCAGCAGTGGCGGACTAGCGGGAGTTGAGCAGTTCTTC.

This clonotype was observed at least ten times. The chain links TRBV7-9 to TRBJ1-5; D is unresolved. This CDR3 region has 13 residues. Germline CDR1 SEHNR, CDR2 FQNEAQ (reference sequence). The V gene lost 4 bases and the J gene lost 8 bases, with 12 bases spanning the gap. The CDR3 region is CASSSWEPEPQHF. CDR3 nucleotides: TGTGCCAGCAGCTCATGGGAACCTGAGCCCCAGCATTTT.

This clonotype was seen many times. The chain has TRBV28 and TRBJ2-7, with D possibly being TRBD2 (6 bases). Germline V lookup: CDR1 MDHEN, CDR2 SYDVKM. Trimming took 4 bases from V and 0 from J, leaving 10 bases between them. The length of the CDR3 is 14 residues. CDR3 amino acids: CASSYPGGSYEQYF. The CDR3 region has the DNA TGTGCCAGCAGTTACCCCGGGGGCTCCTACGAGCAGTACTTC.

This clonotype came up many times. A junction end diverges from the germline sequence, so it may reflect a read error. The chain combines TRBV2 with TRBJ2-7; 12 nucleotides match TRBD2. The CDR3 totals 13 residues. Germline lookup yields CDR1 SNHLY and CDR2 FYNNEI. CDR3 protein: CASMASGRASHCF. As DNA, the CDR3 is TGTGCCAGCATGGCTAGCGGGAGGGCCAGTCATTGCTTC.

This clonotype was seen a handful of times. For the CDR3, the DNA is TGTGCCACCAGCAGAGATTGGCAGAGTACCTATGGCTACACCTTC. Translating gives CATSRDWQSTYGYTF. The chain uses TRBV15 and TRBJ1-2; D not certain. Germline CDR1 and CDR2: LNHNV and YYDKDF (reference sequence). Between the trimmed V and J ends, which lost 0 bases and 4 bases, there was a span of 12 bases. This CDR3 has 15 amino acids.

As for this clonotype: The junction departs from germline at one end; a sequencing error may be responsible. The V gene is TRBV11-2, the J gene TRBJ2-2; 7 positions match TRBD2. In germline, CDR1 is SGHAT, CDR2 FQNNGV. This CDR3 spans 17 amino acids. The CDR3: CASSLLPSGTYTGELLF. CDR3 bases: TGTGCCAGCAGCTTACTCCCGAGCGGGACCTACACCGGGGAGCTGTTGTTT. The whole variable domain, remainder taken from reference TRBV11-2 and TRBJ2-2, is EAGVAQSPRYKIIEKRQSVAFWCNPISGHATLYWYQQILGQGPKLLIQFQNNGVVDDSQLPKDRFSAERLKGVDSTLKIQPAKLEDSAVYLCASSLLPSGTYTGELLFGEGSRLTVL.

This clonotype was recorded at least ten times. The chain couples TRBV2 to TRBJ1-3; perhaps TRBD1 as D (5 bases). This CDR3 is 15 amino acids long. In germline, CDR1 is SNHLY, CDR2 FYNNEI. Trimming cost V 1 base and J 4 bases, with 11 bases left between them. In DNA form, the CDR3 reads TGTGCCAGCAGTGAAGGAGACAGCATAGGAAACACCATATATTTT. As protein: CASSEGDSIGNTIYF. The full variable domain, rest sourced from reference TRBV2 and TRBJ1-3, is EPEVTQTPSHQVTQMGQEVILRCVPISNHLYFYWYRQILGQKVEFLVSFYNNEISEKSEIFDDQFSVERPDGSNFTLKIRSTKLEDSAMYFCASSEGDSIGNTIYFGEGSWLTVV.

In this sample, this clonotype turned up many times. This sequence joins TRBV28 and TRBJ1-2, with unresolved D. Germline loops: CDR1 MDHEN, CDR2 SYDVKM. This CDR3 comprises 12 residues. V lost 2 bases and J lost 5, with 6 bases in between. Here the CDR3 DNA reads TGTGCCAGCAGTTTAAGCTGGTATGGCTACACCTTC. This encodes CASSLSWYGYTF.

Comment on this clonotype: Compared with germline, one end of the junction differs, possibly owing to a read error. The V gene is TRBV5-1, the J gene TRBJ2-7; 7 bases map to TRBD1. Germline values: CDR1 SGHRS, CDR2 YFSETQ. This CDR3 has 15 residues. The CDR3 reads CAISLETGSLYEQYF. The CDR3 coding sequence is TGCGCCATCAGCTTGGAGACAGGGTCCCTATACGAGCAGTACTTC.